The 18 T cell receptor beta chains listed next were all sequenced from one sample in a study of neurological immune-mediated disorders. One entry per CDR3 protein, called by TCRdb with MiXCR from the 5' RACE reads. This table has tens of thousands of distinct CDR3 sequences, over 2% appearing once. The sequencing input was PBMCs. The receptor source for this set is a man in his fifties with multiple sclerosis.

This clonotype was seen at least ten times. This rearrangement joins TRBV7-2 to TRBJ2-1; D not certain. Germline CDR1 is SGHTA and CDR2 is FQGNSA. This CDR3 is built from 13 residues. Trimming pared 5 bases from V and 3 bases from J, leaving 8 bases between. The CDR3 sequence: CASSARVYNEQFF. For the CDR3, the DNA is TGTGCCAGCAGCGCCCGGGTCTACAATGAGCAGTTCTTC.

This clonotype was detected many times. The chain carries TRBV5-1 and TRBJ2-4; D is possibly TRBD1 (6 bases). This CDR3 spans 14 amino acids. Deletions cut 4 bases from V and 15 bases from J, with 23 bases between. CDR1 and CDR2 from the germline V gene are SGHRS and YFSETQ. CDR3 sequence (DNA): TGCGCCAGCAGCCAATCGACAGGCGTCCCCGATTGGTACTTC. Its protein product is CASSQSTGVPDWYF.

For this clonotype: Being one base from a much bigger clone, this may be a read error. The V gene is TRBV28, the J gene TRBJ1-1; no reliable D call. Germline lookup yields CDR1 MDHEN and CDR2 SYDVKM. The V end was cut by 6 bases, the J end by 4 bases, with 12 bases between. The CDR3 extends over 13 amino acids. This CDR3 reads CASRPHWGTEAFF. As DNA, the CDR3 is TGTGCCAGCAGACCGCATTGGGGCACTGAAGCTTTCTTT. Filled out from reference TRBV28 and TRBJ1-1, the complete variable domain reads DVKVTQSSRYLVKRTGEKVFLECVQDMDHENMFWYRQDPGLGLRLIYFSYDVKMKEKGDIPEGYSVSREKKERFSLILESASTNQTSMYLCASRPHWGTEAFFGQGTRLTVV.

This clonotype was detected many times. The gene calls are TRBV20-1 and TRBJ2-1, with 8 nucleotides matching TRBD2. This CDR3 region has 13 residues. J was trimmed by 4 bases and V by 5 bases; bases with no gene match: 4. Germline V CDR1 and CDR2: DFQATT, SNEGSKA (reference sequence). The CDR3 DNA reads as TGCAGTGCTTTCAGCGGGGGTTACAATGAGCAGTTCTTC. Translation gives CSAFSGGYNEQFF.

This clonotype was seen ten or more times. The chain carries TRBV12-3 or TRBV12-4 and TRBJ1-1, with unresolved D. Trimming stripped 1 base from V and 6 bases from J, with 6 bases between. The CDR3 covers 12 residues. The CDR3 coding sequence is TGTGCCAGCAGTTTAGTTCTGTCTGAAGCTTTCTTT. Its protein product is CASSLVLSEAFF.

This clonotype was recorded at least ten times. The J gene is TRBJ2-1, the V gene TRBV9; no reliable D call. The CDR3 is made up of 16 amino acids. V was trimmed by 3 bases and J by 0 bases, leaving 13 bases between them. Germline CDR1 reads SGDLS; CDR2 reads YYNGEE. The CDR3 nucleotides are TGTGCCAGCAGCGCTCTGACCCCGAGCTCCTACAATGAGCAGTTCTTC. Amino acid sequence: CASSALTPSSYNEQFF.

This clonotype was counted between two and nine times. It may be a read error: a sequence one base away is much more abundant. This rearrangement joins TRBV6-2 or TRBV6-3 to TRBJ2-5; weak D call: TRBD2 (7 bases). Trimming stripped 2 bases from V and 2 bases from J, with 12 bases between. The CDR3 has 15 residues. Germline V CDR1 and CDR2: MNHEY, SVGEGT. CDR3 region: CASSYRGGRQETQYF. The CDR3 DNA sequence: TGTGCCAGCAGTTACAGGGGGGGAAGGCAAGAGACCCAGTACTTC.

V usage is TRBV11-2 and J usage is TRBJ2-7, with 8 bases identical to TRBD1. This CDR3 has 13 residues. Losses at the gene ends were 5 bases for V and 9 bases for J; bases not matched to a gene: 9. Germline V gives CDR1 SGHAT, CDR2 FQNNGV. The CDR3 loop is CASSPGTGTSQYF. The DNA for the CDR3 is TGTGCCAGCAGCCCGGGGACAGGCACGTCGCAGTACTTC.

This clonotype was picked up many times. The J gene is TRBJ2-7, the V gene TRBV20-1; 9 nucleotides match TRBD2. The CDR3 sequence is 13 residues long. The junction had 6 bases not matched to a gene; V was cut back by 5 bases and J by 4 bases. CDR1 DFQATT and CDR2 SNEGSKA come from the germline V gene (reference sequence). The CDR3 sequence is CSAVSGGPYEQYF. DNA for the CDR3: TGCAGTGCTGTAAGCGGGGGGCCTTACGAGCAGTACTTC.

This clonotype has at least ten counts. The J gene is TRBJ2-1, the V gene TRBV4-3; D tentatively fits TRBD1 or TRBD2 (5 bases each). This CDR3 has 15 residues. Trimming took 0 bases from V and 7 from J, leaving 13 bases between them. Germline CDR1 reads LGHNA; CDR2 reads YSLEER. Here the CDR3 DNA reads TGCGCCAGCAGCCAAGATAACGGGGACCTTAATGAGCAGTTCTTC. It yields the protein CASSQDNGDLNEQFF.

This clonotype was picked up many times. This chain links TRBV5-1 with TRBJ2-5; the D is unclear. In germline, CDR1 is SGHRS, CDR2 YFSETQ. V lost 3 bases and J 7 bases, leaving 22 bases between the germline ends. This CDR3 spans 16 amino acids. The CDR3 protein is CASSSTWQAIGGTQYF. CDR3 DNA sequence: TGCGCCAGCAGCTCCACGTGGCAGGCCATCGGCGGGACCCAGTACTTC.

This clonotype was seen ten or more times. The chain recombines TRBV7-2 with TRBJ1-1, with D maybe TRBD1 (6 bases). CDR1 and CDR2 from the germline V gene are SGHTA and FQGNSA. V was pared by 5 bases and J by 11 bases, with 15 bases between. The length of the CDR3 is 12 residues. CDR3 sequence: CASSPGGLRAFF. The CDR3 DNA reads TGTGCCAGCAGCCCCGGGGGGCTGAGGGCTTTCTTT.

This clonotype showed up many times. The CDR3 loop is CASSLETNPGRELFF. CDR3 coding DNA: TGCGCCAGCAGCTTAGAGACTAACCCGGGCCGGGAGCTGTTTTTT. J is TRBJ2-2 and V is TRBV5-1, with D perhaps matching TRBD2 (5 bases). V lost 2 bases and J 9 bases, leaving 17 bases between the germline ends. Germline lookup yields CDR1 SGHRS and CDR2 YFSETQ. The CDR3 has 15 amino acids.

This clonotype was seen a few times. CDR3 loop: CASSQSGQGNTEAFF. Here the CDR3 DNA reads TGCGCCAGCAGCCAGTCCGGACAGGGGAACACTGAAGCTTTCTTT. The chain is built from TRBV4-1 and TRBJ1-1; 8 bases are a match to TRBD1. The CDR3 loop spans 15 amino acids. Per germline, CDR1 MGHRA and CDR2 YSYEKL. The J segment lost 1 base and the V segment lost 3 bases, leaving 4 bases of the junction unmatched.

This clonotype was seen many times. The gene calls are TRBV10-3 and TRBJ1-6, with D uncertain. This CDR3 contains 13 residues. CDR1 ENHRY and CDR2 SYGVKD come from the germline V gene. Trimming shortened V by 0 bases and J by 6 bases, and 3 bases separated the two germline ends. The CDR3 DNA reads TGTGCCATCAGTGAGTCTACTAATTCACCCCTCCACTTT. Amino acids: CAISESTNSPLHF.

The chain joins TRBV7-2 to TRBJ2-7, with 12 bases lining up with TRBD2. Unmatched junction bases numbered 3, after V lost 1 base and J lost 8 bases. The CDR3 length is 14 residues. Germline CDR1 and CDR2: SGHTA and FQGNSA. The CDR3 coding sequence is TGTGCCAGCAGCTTAGGGCTAGCGGGGGGGAAGCAGTACTTC. Amino acid sequence: CASSLGLAGGKQYF.

This clonotype was detected ten times or more. This chain connects TRBV5-6 to TRBJ1-5, with 7 bases fitting TRBD1. The CDR3 contains 15 residues. V was clipped by 2 bases and J by 3 bases; unmatched bases: 5. Germline-derived CDR1 and CDR2 are SGHDT and YYEEEE. CDR3 protein: CASSFRTGHNQPQHF. As DNA, the CDR3 is TGTGCCAGCAGCTTTAGGACAGGCCACAATCAGCCCCAGCATTTT.

In this sample, this clonotype turned up a few times. A much larger clone differs by one base, so this may be a read error. The chain combines TRBV20-1 with TRBJ2-3; D is uncertain. Germline V gene sequence: CDR1 DFQATT, CDR2 SNEGSKA (reference sequence). Between the trimmed V and J ends, which lost 7 bases and 0 bases, there was a span of 11 bases. The CDR3 runs to 13 residues. CDR3 bases: TGCAGTGATAGGCTAGGGAGCACAGATACGCAGTATTTT. It translates to CSDRLGSTDTQYF.